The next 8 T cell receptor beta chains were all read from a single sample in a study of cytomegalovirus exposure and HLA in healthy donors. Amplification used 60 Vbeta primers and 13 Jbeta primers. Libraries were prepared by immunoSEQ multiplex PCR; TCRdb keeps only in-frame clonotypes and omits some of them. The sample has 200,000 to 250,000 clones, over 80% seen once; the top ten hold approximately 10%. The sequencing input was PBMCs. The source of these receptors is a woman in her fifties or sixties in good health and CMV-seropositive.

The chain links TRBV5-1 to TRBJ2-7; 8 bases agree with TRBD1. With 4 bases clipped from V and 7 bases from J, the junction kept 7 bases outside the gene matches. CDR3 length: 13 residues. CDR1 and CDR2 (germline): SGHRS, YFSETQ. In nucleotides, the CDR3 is TGCGCCAGCAGCGGACAGGGAATAGGAGAGCAGTACTTC. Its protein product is CASSGQGIGEQYF. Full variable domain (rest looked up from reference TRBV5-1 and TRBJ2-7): KAGVTQTPRYLIKTRGQQVTLSCSPISGHRSVSWYQQTPGQGLQFLFEYFSETQRNKGNFPGRFSGRQFSNSRSEMNVSTLELGDSALYLCASSGQGIGEQYFGPGTRLTVT.

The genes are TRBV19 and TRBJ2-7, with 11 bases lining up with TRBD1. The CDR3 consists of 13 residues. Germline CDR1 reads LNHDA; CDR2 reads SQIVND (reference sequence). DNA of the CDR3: TGTGCGTCGGGACAGGGGGAAGGCTACGAGCAGTACTTC. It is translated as CASGQGEGYEQYF.

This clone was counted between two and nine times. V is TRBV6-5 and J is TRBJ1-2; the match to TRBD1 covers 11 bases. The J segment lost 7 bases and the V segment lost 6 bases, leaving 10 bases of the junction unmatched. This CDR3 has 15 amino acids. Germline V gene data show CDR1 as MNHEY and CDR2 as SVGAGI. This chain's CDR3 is CASSPIPGTGGGYTF. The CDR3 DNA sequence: TGTGCCAGCAGCCCAATACCGGGGACAGGGGGTGGCTACACCTTC.

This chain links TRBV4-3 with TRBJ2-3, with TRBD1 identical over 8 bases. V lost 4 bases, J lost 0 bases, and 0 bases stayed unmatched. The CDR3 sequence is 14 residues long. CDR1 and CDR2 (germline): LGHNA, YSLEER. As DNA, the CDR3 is TGCGCCAGCAGCCGGGACAGGAGCACAGATACGCAGTATTTT. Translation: CASSRDRSTDTQYF.

The CDR3 bases are TGTGCCAGCAGTTTAATCAACCCGGGACAGGTCGTTGAAAATTCACCCCTCCACTTT. The encoded protein is CASSLINPGQVVENSPLHF. The J gene is TRBJ1-6, the V gene TRBV28; TRBD1 matches at 8 bases. Germline-derived CDR1 and CDR2 are MDHEN and SYDVKM. This CDR3 is built from 19 residues. Losses at the gene ends were 2 bases for V and 7 bases for J; bases not matched to a gene: 16.

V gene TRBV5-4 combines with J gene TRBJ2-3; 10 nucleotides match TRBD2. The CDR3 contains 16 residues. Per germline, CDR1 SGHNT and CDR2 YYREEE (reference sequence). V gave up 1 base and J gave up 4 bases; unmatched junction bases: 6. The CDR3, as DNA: TGTGCCAGCAGCTTGAGAGCGGGGGGGCCGCCAGATACGCAGTATTTT. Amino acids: CASSLRAGGPPDTQYF.

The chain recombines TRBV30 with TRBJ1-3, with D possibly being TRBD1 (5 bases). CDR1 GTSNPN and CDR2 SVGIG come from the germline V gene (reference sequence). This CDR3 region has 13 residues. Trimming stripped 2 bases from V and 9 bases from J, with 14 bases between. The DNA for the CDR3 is TGTGCCTGGAGTACCAGGGAGGAGGGCACCATATATTTT. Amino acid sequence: CAWSTREEGTIYF.

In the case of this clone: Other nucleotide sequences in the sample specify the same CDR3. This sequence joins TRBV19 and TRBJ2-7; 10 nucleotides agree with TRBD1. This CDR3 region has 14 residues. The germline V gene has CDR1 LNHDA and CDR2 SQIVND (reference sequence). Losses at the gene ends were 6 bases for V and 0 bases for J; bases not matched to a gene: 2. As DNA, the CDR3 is TGTGCCAGTAGCCGGACAGGGGGCTCCTACGAGCAGTACTTC. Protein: CASSRTGGSYEQYF. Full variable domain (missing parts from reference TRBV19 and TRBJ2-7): DGGITQSPKYLFRKEGQNVTLSCEQNLNHDAMYWYRQDPGQGLRLIYYSQIVNDFQKGDIAEGYSVSREKKESFPLTVTSAQKNPTAFYLCASSRTGGSYEQYFGPGTRLTVT.